These T cell receptor beta chains were read from a single sample in a study of T cell responses to AZD1222 COVID-19 vaccine. Method: immunoSEQ multiplex PCR; TCRdb's copy keeps in-frame clones and lacks some. The table includes 110,000 or so clones, 80% to 95% detected once. The specimen was peripheral blood, collected 28 days after the second dose of the MenACWY control vaccine. The source is an adult who received the MenACWY meningococcal vaccine as a control. CDR3s include the opening cysteine and the closing phenylalanine or tryptophan. The D gene is left open where the match is weak. A clone size is listed for some rows: how often the clone was seen (once, few, many), or a class if it is expanded.

>TRBV9|.|TRBJ1-4|once
TGTGCCAGCAGCGTAGCGGGACTTCGGGGTGAAAAACTGTTTTTT
CASSVAGLRGEKLFF
>TRBV12-3/TRBV12-4|.|TRBJ2-5|few
TGTGCCAGCAGTTTCGCGCAGCAAGAGACCCAGTACTTC
CASSFAQQETQYF
>TRBV28|.|TRBJ2-7|.
TGTGCCAGCAGTACAACCTATCGCTTCTACGAGCAGTACTTC
CASSTTYRFYEQYF
>TRBV4-1|TRBD2|TRBJ2-7|.
TGCGCCAGCAGCCTACGGGAGGGTACCTACGAGCAGTACTTC
CASSLREGTYEQYF
>TRBV9|.|TRBJ2-3|.
TGTGCCAGCAGCTCAAACAGGGATTACGGCACAGATACGCAGTATTTT
CASSSNRDYGTDTQYF
>TRBV18|.|TRBJ1-2|.
TGTGCCAGCGCGGAGGACTATGGCTACACCTTC
CASAEDYGYTF
>TRBV7-9|.|TRBJ2-5|.
TGTGCCAGCAGCATCGGGACGTCGGGGACCCAGTACTTC
CASSIGTSGTQYF
>TRBV5-1|TRBD1|TRBJ2-2|.
TGCGCCAGCAGCTTGGGCCCAGGGGGCAACACCGGGGAGCTGTTTTTT
CASSLGPGGNTGELFF
>TRBV7-7|TRBD2|TRBJ2-1|.
TGTGCCAGCAGCCCTAGGCGTAGCGGGACCTCGTCGACCGTTCTGTCTAGTGAGCAGTTCTTC
CASSPRRSGTSSTVLSSEQFF
>TRBV3-1/TRBV3-2|.|TRBJ2-1|.
TGTGCCAGCAGCCAATTTCCACAAATAGGGGACTACAATGAGCAGTTCTTC
CASSQFPQIGDYNEQFF
>TRBV2|TRBD2|TRBJ2-1|.
TGTGCCAGCAGTGTAGGGGCGGGGGGCATCTACAATGAGCAGTTCTTC
CASSVGAGGIYNEQFF
>TRBV19|.|TRBJ1-5|.
TGTGCCAGTAGTATAGGGGACTCTTATCAGCCCCAGCATTTT
CASSIGDSYQPQHF
>TRBV27|TRBD1|TRBJ1-6|.
TGTGCCAGCAGACGGGACATACTCCGAGGGGGCTCACCCCTCCACTTT
CASRRDILRGGSPLHF
>TRBV19|TRBD1|TRBJ1-2|.
TGTGCCAGTAGTATGGGGACAGGGGGCGGATATGGCTACACCTTC
CASSMGTGGGYGYTF
>TRBV11-2|.|TRBJ2-5|.
TGTGCCAGCAGCTTAACCGGGACAAAAGGGCAAGAGACCCAGTACTTC
CASSLTGTKGQETQYF
>TRBV18|.|TRBJ2-5|.
TGTGCCAGCTCACCACCCGCTACAGCCCAAGAGACCCAGTACTTC
CASSPPATAQETQYF
>TRBV28|TRBD2|TRBJ2-1|.
TGTGCCAGCACTAGCGGAAATGAGCAGTTCTTC
CASTSGNEQFF
>TRBV11-2|.|TRBJ1-3|.
TGTGCCAGCAGCTCGCCCGGGACACCCGGAAACACCATATATTTT
CASSSPGTPGNTIYF
>TRBV28|.|TRBJ1-6|.
TGTGCCAGCAGTCCACCAGACGCGTCACCCCTCCACTTT
CASSPPDASPLHF
>TRBV28|.|TRBJ1-1|.
TGTGCCAGCGGACAGTCAAAAGCCCCGGAAGCTTTCTTT
CASGQSKAPEAFF
>TRBV30|.|TRBJ1-3|.
TGTGCCTGGAGTGTGCACTCTGGAAACACCATATATTTT
CAWSVHSGNTIYF
>TRBV19|TRBD2|TRBJ2-3|.
TGTGCCAGTAGTATCAAGGCGGGGGGCACAGATACGCAGTATTTT
CASSIKAGGTDTQYF
>TRBV18|.|TRBJ1-6|.
TGTGCCAGCTCACCAAGTAGGGGGGGGGCTGGTTCACCCCTCCACTTT
CASSPSRGGAGSPLHF
>TRBV28|.|TRBJ1-5|.
TGTGCCAGCAGTTTAGGGACACCAAGCAATCAGCCCCAGCATTTT
CASSLGTPSNQPQHF
>TRBV2|.|TRBJ2-7|.
TGTGCCAGCGAGGGGGTTGGCACCTACGAGCAGTACTTC
CASEGVGTYEQYF
>TRBV6-1|.|TRBJ2-2|.
TGTGCCAGCAGTGAAGGTTACGGGGAGACCGGGGAGCTGTTTTTT
CASSEGYGETGELFF
>TRBV11-2|.|TRBJ2-2|.
TGTGCCAGCAGGGACTGGCTTGGGAAAAACGGGGAGCTGTTTTTT
CASRDWLGKNGELFF
>TRBV7-6|TRBD2|TRBJ2-2|once
TGTGCCAGCAGCTTTAGCGGGGGGGCCTCCACCGGGGAGCTGTTTTTT
CASSFSGGASTGELFF
>TRBV27|.|TRBJ1-1|.
TGTGCCAGCAGTTCCAGGCGAGGGGCCACTGAAGCTTTCTTT
CASSSRRGATEAFF
>TRBV11-2|.|TRBJ2-3|.
TGTGCCAGCAGCTTAAGTGGGATTCACACAGATACGCAGTATTTT
CASSLSGIHTDTQYF
>TRBV5-5|.|TRBJ2-1|.
TGTGCCAGCAGCCGGGACTGGAGCTCCTACAATGAGCAGTTCTTC
CASSRDWSSYNEQFF
>TRBV15|TRBD2|TRBJ2-2|once
TGTGCCACCAGCAGAGATGGCGGGAGGAACACCGGGGAGCTGTTTTTT
CATSRDGGRNTGELFF
>TRBV20-1|.|TRBJ1-4|.
TGCAGTGCTAGCAATGAAAAACTGTTTTTT
CSASNEKLFF
>TRBV28|.|TRBJ1-2|.
TGTGCCAGCAGTACATTTACAGGGTCGGGCTATGGCTACACCTTC
CASSTFTGSGYGYTF
>TRBV13|.|TRBJ1-6|.
TGTGCCAGCAGCTCTTCGGACAGCGATACACCCCTCCACTTT
CASSSSDSDTPLHF
>TRBV2|.|TRBJ1-1|.
TGTGCCAGCCTCCCAGCCGAGGGGGATACTGAAGCTTTCTTT
CASLPAEGDTEAFF
>TRBV6-2/TRBV6-3|TRBD1|TRBJ2-3|.
TGTGCCAGCAGTCGCGGAGGGACAGGGAATATAGATACGCAGTATTTT
CASSRGGTGNIDTQYF
>TRBV30|TRBD1|TRBJ1-2|.
TGTGCCTGGAGTTTGGACAGGAACTATGGCTACACCTTC
CAWSLDRNYGYTF
>TRBV7-6|.|TRBJ1-6|.
TGTGCCAGCAGCTTAGTTAAGGATTCACCCCTCCACTTT
CASSLVKDSPLHF
>TRBV6-6|.|TRBJ1-1|.
TGTGCCAGCAGTTACAGCCGAGCGGAAGCTTTCTTT
CASSYSRAEAFF
>TRBV9|.|TRBJ2-3|.
TGTGCCAGCAGCGGGACAGTACTGCATTTCGCAGTTGGCGTCACAGATACGCAGTATTTT
CASSGTVLHFAVGVTDTQYF
>TRBV6-2/TRBV6-3|.|TRBJ1-2|.
TGTGCCAGCAGTTACAGGCCAGGCTATGGCTACACCTTC
CASSYRPGYGYTF
>TRBV28|.|TRBJ2-3|.
TGTGCCAGCAGCCGCCGGTTGACGGGCCCCACAGATACGCAGTATTTT
CASSRRLTGPTDTQYF
>TRBV27|.|TRBJ2-3|.
TGTGCCAGCAGTCCCCTCTCATTAGGAAACACAGATACGCAGTATTTT
CASSPLSLGNTDTQYF
>TRBV11-2|.|TRBJ2-7|.
TGTGCCAGCAGCTTAGATGGACAGTACGAGCAGTACTTC
CASSLDGQYEQYF
>TRBV24-1|TRBD2|TRBJ2-3|.
TGTGCCACCAGTGATTTACGGACCCCAGCGGGGGATACGCAGTATTTT
CATSDLRTPAGDTQYF
>TRBV11-2|.|TRBJ2-7|.
TGTGCCAGCAGCCCATGGACCCAAGGTAGTAGGTACGAGCAGTACTTC
CASSPWTQGSRYEQYF
>TRBV29-1|TRBD2|TRBJ2-2|.
TGCAGCGTGACCTCGACTAGCGGGGACACCGGGGAGCTGTTTTTT
CSVTSTSGDTGELFF
>TRBV7-6|TRBD1|TRBJ1-5|.
TGTGCCAGCAGCCTCTTCGGTAGGACAGGGGCAGGTCAGCCCCAGCATTTT
CASSLFGRTGAGQPQHF
>TRBV6-5|.|TRBJ2-2|.
TGTGCCAGCAGTTACTCAACTTCAGGGGCCACCGGGGAGCTGTTTTTT
CASSYSTSGATGELFF
>TRBV18|TRBD1|TRBJ2-5|.
TGTGCCAGCTCACCCCGGACAGGAGCCGAGACCCAGTACTTC
CASSPRTGAETQYF
>TRBV2|TRBD2|TRBJ2-3|.
TGTGCCAGCAGTGGTGGGGCCAGCGGGGGGAGGACAGATACGCAGTATTTT
CASSGGASGGRTDTQYF
>TRBV18|.|TRBJ2-6|.
TGTGCCAGCTCACCAATGAACTCTGGGGCCAACGTCCTGACTTTC
CASSPMNSGANVLTF
>TRBV29-1|.|TRBJ1-6|.
TGCAGCGTTCGGGCTGGCGTTAATTCACCCCTCCACTTT
CSVRAGVNSPLHF
>TRBV3-1/TRBV3-2|.|TRBJ2-3|.
TGTGCCAGCAGCCCAACGTGGGGAGGCACGCAGTATTTT
CASSPTWGGTQYF
>TRBV2|.|TRBJ1-6|.
TGTGCCAGCAAGGTACAGGGAAGCTCCTATAATTCACCCCTCCACTTT
CASKVQGSSYNSPLHF
>TRBV13|.|TRBJ2-1|.
TGTGCCAGCAGCTCACCGGGGGAATTTAGGGATGAGCAGTTCTTC
CASSSPGEFRDEQFF
>TRBV19|.|TRBJ1-1|.
TGTGCCGTGTTCTCTCTCATGAACACTGAAGCTTTCTTT
CAVFSLMNTEAFF